This TCR beta chain was captured in a study of blood T cell repertoires in COVID-19. Background on the study: The United States, Italy and Spain provided the acute and convalescent COVID-19 samples. From T cells, B-cell-depleted T cells, or PBMCs came the material, which was cDNA or gDNA.

Germline-derived CDR1 and CDR2 are SQVTM and ANQGSEA. The V end was cut by 3 bases, the J end by 2 bases, with 11 bases between. The CDR3 runs 13 residues. Profiling relied on immunoSEQ multiplex PCR, and the TCRdb table lists in-frame clones only, not all of them. The table lists 120,000 or so clones, about 80% of them singletons. The V call is TRBV29-1, the J call TRBJ2-7, with TRBD2 as a possible D gene (7 bases). Sequencing was done on a sample of peripheral blood. The receptor was isolated from a woman aged 50 to 60 with acute or convalescent COVID-19. The CDR3 region is CSVDGGGAYEQYF. The CDR3 DNA follows: TGCAGCGTTGATGGGGGGGGCGCCTACGAGCAGTACTTC.